This T cell receptor beta chain was captured by sequencing in a study of human T cells and chemical hapten exposure. Study-wide points: DPC sensitization left the count of TCRs above 1 in 1000 unchanged.

Time point in this sample: patch test 3, about 24 weeks after DPC sensitization. Treatment of the sample: therapeutic diphenylcyclopropenone sensitization with weekly scalp DPC. Single cDNA molecules in the library carried unique molecular identifiers attached during preparation. TCRdb redid the calling of the RACE reads with MiXCR, one entry per CDR3 protein. Here the sample spans tens of thousands of distinct CDR3 sequences, over 9.5% being singletons. With regard to this clonotype: Its specificity is unknown.

The receptor's source is a woman in her thirties or forties with alopecia areata. Some clones in this sample may be carry-over from other donors' samples. This sample comprised whole blood, obtained in connection with sensitization to the hapten diphenylcyclopropenone (DPC).

CDR3 in DNA: TGCGCCGGCCGGACCGGGACAGAAATATCCTACGAGCAGTACTTC. It specifies CAGRTGTEISYEQYF. This chain uses TRBV10-1 with TRBJ2-7, with TRBD1 matching 7 bases. CDR1 WNHNN and CDR2 SYGVQD come from the germline V gene (reference sequence). V was pared by 11 bases and J by 1 base, with 14 bases of the junction left unmatched. The CDR3 sequence is 15 residues long.